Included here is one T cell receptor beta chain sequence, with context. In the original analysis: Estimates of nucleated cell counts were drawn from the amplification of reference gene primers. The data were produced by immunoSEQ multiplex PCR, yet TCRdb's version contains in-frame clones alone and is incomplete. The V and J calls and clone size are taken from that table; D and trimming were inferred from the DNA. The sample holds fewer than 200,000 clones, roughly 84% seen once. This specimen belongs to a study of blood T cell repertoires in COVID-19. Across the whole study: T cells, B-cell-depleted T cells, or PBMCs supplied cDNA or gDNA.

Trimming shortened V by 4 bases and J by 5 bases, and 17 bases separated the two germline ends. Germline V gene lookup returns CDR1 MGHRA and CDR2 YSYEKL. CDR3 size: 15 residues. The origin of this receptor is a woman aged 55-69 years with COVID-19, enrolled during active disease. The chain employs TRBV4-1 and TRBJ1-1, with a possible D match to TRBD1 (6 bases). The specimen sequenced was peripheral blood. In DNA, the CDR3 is TGCGCCAGCAGCCCAAGACAGGCCACTGGTACTGAAGCTTTCTTT. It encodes CASSPRQATGTEAFF.